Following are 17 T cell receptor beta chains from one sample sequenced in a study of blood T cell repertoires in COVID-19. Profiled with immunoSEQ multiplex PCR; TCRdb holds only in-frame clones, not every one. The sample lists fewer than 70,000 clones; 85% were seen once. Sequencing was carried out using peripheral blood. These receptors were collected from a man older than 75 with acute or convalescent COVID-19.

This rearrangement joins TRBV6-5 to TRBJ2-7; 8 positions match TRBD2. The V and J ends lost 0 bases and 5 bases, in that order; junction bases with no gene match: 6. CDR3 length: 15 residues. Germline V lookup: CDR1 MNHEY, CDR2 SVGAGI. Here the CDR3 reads CASSYSDGGADEQYF. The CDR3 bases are TGTGCCAGCAGTTACTCGGACGGGGGGGCGGACGAGCAGTACTTC.

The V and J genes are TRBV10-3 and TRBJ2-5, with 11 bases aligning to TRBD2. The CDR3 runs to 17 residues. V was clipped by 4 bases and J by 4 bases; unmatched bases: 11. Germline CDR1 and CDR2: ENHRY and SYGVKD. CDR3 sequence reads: CAISGGLAGGVGETQYF. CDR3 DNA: TGTGCCATCAGTGGAGGGCTAGCGGGAGGAGTGGGAGAGACCCAGTACTTC.

CDR3 residues: CASRTQGQTLASKWYEQYF. The CDR3 nucleotides are TGTGCCAGCAGAACACAGGGACAGACCCTAGCCTCTAAGTGGTACGAGCAGTACTTC. This rearrangement joins TRBV2 to TRBJ2-7; 7 bases line up with TRBD1. CDR3 length: 19 residues. Germline loops: CDR1 SNHLY, CDR2 FYNNEI. With V trimmed by 6 bases and J by 4 bases, 24 bases remained unmatched.

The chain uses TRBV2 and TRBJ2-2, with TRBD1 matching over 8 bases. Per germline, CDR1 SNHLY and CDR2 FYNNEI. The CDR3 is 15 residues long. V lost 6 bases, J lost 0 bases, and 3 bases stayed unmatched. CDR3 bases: TGTGCCAGCAGAGCGACAGGGGCGAACACCGGGGAGCTGTTTTTT. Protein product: CASRATGANTGELFF.

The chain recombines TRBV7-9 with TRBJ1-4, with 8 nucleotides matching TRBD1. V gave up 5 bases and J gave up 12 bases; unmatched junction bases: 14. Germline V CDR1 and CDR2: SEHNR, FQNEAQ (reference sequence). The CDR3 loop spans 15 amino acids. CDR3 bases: TGTGCCAGCAGCACCGGGACAGGCCCCCCTCAGGAACTGTTTTTT. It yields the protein CASSTGTGPPQELFF.

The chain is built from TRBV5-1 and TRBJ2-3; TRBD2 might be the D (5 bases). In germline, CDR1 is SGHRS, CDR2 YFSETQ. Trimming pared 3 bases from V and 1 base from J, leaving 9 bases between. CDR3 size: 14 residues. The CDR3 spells CASSWSGRTDTQYF. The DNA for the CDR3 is TGCGCCAGCAGCTGGAGCGGTCGCACAGATACGCAGTATTTT.

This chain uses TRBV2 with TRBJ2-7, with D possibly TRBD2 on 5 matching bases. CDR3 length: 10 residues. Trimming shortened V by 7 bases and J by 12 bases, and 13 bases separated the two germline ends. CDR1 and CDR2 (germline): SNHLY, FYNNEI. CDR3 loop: CASTLGSPYF. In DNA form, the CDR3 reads TGTGCCAGCACGCTAGGGAGCCCGTACTTC.

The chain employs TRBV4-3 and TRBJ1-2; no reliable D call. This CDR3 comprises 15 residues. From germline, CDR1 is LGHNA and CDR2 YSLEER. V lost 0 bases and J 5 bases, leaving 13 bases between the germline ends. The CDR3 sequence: CASSQEPGAPYGYTF. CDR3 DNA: TGCGCCAGCAGCCAAGAACCCGGAGCTCCTTATGGCTACACCTTC.

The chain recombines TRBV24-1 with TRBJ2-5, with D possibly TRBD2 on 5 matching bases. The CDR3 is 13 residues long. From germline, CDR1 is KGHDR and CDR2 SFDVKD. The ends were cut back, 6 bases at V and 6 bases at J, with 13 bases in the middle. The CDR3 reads CATSSGRGKTQYF. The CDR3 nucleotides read TGTGCCACCAGTAGTGGGCGAGGGAAGACCCAGTACTTC.

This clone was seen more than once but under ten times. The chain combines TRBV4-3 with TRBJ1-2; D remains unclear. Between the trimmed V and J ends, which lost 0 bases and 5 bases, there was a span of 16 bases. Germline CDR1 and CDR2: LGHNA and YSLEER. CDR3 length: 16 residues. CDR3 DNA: TGCGCCAGCAGCCAAGAAGTCGAGGTCCTCTCTTATGGCTACACCTTC. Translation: CASSQEVEVLSYGYTF.

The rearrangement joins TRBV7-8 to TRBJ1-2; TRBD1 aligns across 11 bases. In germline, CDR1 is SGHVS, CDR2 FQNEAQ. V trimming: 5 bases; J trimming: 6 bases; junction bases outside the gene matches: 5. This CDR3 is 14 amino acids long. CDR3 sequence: CASSGRTGGNGYTF. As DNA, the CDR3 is TGTGCCAGCAGCGGCCGGACAGGGGGCAATGGCTACACCTTC.

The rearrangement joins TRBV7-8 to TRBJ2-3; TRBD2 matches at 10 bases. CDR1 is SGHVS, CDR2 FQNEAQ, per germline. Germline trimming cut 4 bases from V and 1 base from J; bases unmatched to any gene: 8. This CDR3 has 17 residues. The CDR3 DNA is TGTGCCAGCAGCTCCCGCTCTAGCGGGGGACGCACAGATACGCAGTATTTT. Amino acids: CASSSRSSGGRTDTQYF.

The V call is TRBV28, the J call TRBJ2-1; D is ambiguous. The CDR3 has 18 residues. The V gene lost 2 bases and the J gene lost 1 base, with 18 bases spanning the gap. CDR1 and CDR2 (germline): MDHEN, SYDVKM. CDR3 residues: CASSLGPYKSGSYNEQFF. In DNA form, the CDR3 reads TGTGCCAGCAGTTTAGGGCCCTACAAGTCAGGTTCCTACAATGAGCAGTTCTTC.

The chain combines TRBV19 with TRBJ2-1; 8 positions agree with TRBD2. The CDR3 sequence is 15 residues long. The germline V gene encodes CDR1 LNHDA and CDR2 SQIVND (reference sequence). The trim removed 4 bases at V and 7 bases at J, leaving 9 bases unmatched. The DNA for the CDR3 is TGTGCCAGTAGTACTCGTAGCGGGATTGATAATGAGCAGTTCTTC. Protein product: CASSTRSGIDNEQFF. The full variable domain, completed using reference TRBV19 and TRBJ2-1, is DGGITQSPKYLFRKEGQNVTLSCEQNLNHDAMYWYRQDPGQGLRLIYYSQIVNDFQKGDIAEGYSVSREKKESFPLTVTSAQKNPTAFYLCASSTRSGIDNEQFFGPGTRLTVL.

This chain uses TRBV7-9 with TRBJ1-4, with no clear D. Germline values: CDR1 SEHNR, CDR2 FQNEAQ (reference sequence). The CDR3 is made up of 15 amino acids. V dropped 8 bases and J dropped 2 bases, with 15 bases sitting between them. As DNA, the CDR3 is TGTGCCAGCTCTCGGGGAGGGAACACTAATGAAAAACTGTTTTTT. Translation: CASSRGGNTNEKLFF.

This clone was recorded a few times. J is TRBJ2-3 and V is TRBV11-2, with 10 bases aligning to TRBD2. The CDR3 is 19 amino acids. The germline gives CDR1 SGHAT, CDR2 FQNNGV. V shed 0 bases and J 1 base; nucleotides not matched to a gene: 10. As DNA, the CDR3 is TGTGCCAGCAGCTTAGATAGGGGTGGGCTAGCGGGAGGCACAGATACGCAGTATTTT. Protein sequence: CASSLDRGGLAGGTDTQYF.

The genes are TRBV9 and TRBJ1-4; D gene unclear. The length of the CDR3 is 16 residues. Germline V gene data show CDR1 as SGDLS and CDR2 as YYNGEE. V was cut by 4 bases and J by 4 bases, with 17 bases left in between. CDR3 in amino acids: CASSPAEGRLNEKLFF. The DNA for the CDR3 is TGTGCCAGCAGCCCCGCCGAGGGCAGGCTTAATGAAAAACTGTTTTTT.